The T cell receptor (beta chain) under discussion was sequenced for a study of cytotoxic CD8 clonotypes in ibrutinib-treated CLL. Some clones are missing from TCRdb's copy, which holds only in-frame ones; the method was immunoSEQ multiplex PCR. Among about 9,400 clones, approximately 60% were seen once, and the ten largest hold 15% to 20%. Trimming removed 9 bases from V and 3 bases from J; junction bases left unmatched: 8. The V gene's germline CDR1 is SGDLS and CDR2 YYNGEE. This CDR3 region has 13 residues. This TCR was recovered from a human donor with chronic lymphocytic leukemia. This sample comprised PBMCs, obtained before ibrutinib treatment. The rearrangement links TRBV9 to TRBJ2-7, with 8 bases matching TRBD1. The CDR3 protein is CATTRGPIYEQYF. Here the CDR3 DNA reads TGTGCCACGACCAGGGGGCCTATCTACGAGCAGTACTTC.